This TCR beta chain is from a study of cytomegalovirus exposure and HLA in healthy donors. It was with 60 Vbeta and 13 Jbeta primers that the PCR ran. In the authors' methods: An analysis that came later counted approximately 76 million unique TCR beta chains, around 12 million shared. Data came from immunoSEQ multiplex PCR; TCRdb stores just in-frame clones and leaves some out. The V and J calls and clone size were taken over from that table, and D and trimming were inferred from the DNA. The data hold roughly 150,000 clones, with roughly 79% observed a single time. The V gene's germline CDR1 is MGHRA and CDR2 YSYEKL. Trimming stripped 3 bases from V and 6 bases from J, with 12 bases between. There are 13 residues in the CDR3.

The rearrangement uses TRBV4-1 and TRBJ2-7, with D perhaps TRBD2 (6 bases). The receptor comes from a man aged 35 to 55 in good health and CMV-seronegative. The sequenced sample was PBMCs. The CDR3 DNA sequence: TGCGCCAGCAGCCAGGTACTAGCACGCGAGCAGTACTTC. This sequence encodes CASSQVLAREQYF.